The 18 T cell receptor beta chains below were found in one sample sequenced in a study of cytotoxic CD8 clonotypes in ibrutinib-treated CLL. Clones were read by immunoSEQ multiplex PCR, and TCRdb kept only the in-frame ones, dropping some. The sample lists 150,000 to 200,000 clones; 70% to 90% were seen once. Sequenced here: PBMCs, sampled at disease progression, from a patient treated with ibrutinib. The source is a human donor with chronic lymphocytic leukemia.

This clone was recorded once. This chain links TRBV7-9 with TRBJ2-3; D uncertain. CDR3 size: 14 residues. Trimming cost V 3 bases and J 5 bases, with 12 bases left between them. Germline V gives CDR1 SEHNR, CDR2 FQNEAQ (reference sequence). In nucleotides, the CDR3 is TGTGCCAGCAGCTTCTCGGTACTGGGAGATACGCAGTATTTT. Amino acids: CASSFSVLGDTQYF.

The chain links TRBV28 to TRBJ1-2; weak D call: TRBD1 (6 bases). The CDR3 is 14 amino acids. Germline values: CDR1 MDHEN, CDR2 SYDVKM. As DNA, the CDR3 is TGTGCAATTAGTCTCACAGGGAACCCGTATGGCTACACCTTC. As protein: CAISLTGNPYGYTF.

CDR3 residues: CASSTRFGQSSVLSNYGYTF. DNA of the CDR3: TGTGCCAGTAGTACCCGTTTTGGACAGTCATCTGTCCTGTCTAACTATGGCTACACCTTC. This sequence joins TRBV19 and TRBJ1-2; perhaps TRBD1 as D (6 bases). Germline CDR1 is LNHDA and CDR2 is SQIVND (reference sequence). V lost 4 bases and J 0 bases, leaving 27 bases between the germline ends. The CDR3 has 20 residues.

The chain combines TRBV9 with TRBJ1-3, with D unresolved. CDR1 is SGDLS and CDR2 is YYNGEE in the germline V gene. V was pared by 4 bases and J by 0 bases, with 11 bases between. The CDR3 consists of 15 residues. CDR3 sequence reads: CASSTRGFSGNTIYF. The CDR3 DNA reads TGTGCCAGCAGCACGAGAGGATTCTCTGGAAACACCATATATTTT. Full variable domain (rest looked up from reference TRBV9 and TRBJ1-3): DSGVTQTPKHLITATGQRVTLRCSPRSGDLSVYWYQQSLDQGLQFLIQYYNGEERAKGNILERFSAQQFPDLHSELNLSSLELGDSALYFCASSTRGFSGNTIYFGEGSWLTVV.

This chain links TRBV7-6 with TRBJ2-1; D is unresolved. The germline V gene encodes CDR1 SGHVS and CDR2 FNYEAQ. This CDR3 spans 13 amino acids. Trimming shortened V by 2 bases and J by 5 bases, and 7 bases separated the two germline ends. CDR3 sequence reads: CASSLSTNNEQFF. In nucleotides, the CDR3 is TGTGCCAGCAGCTTATCCACCAACAATGAGCAGTTCTTC.

The chain couples TRBV27 to TRBJ2-1; the D gene is possibly TRBD1 (6 bases). Germline values: CDR1 MNHEY, CDR2 SMNVEV (reference sequence). Deletions cut 5 bases from V and 9 bases from J, with 14 bases between. CDR3 length: 13 residues. Here the CDR3 DNA reads TGTGCCAGCAGTAGGGGGAGCTACCTTGAGCAGTTCTTC. The encoded protein is CASSRGSYLEQFF.

The chain has TRBV28 and TRBJ1-3; no clear D. Trimming removed 4 bases at V and 4 bases at J, with 2 bases between. The length of the CDR3 is 11 residues. Germline V gives CDR1 MDHEN, CDR2 SYDVKM. The CDR3 spells CASSSGNTIYF. CDR3 nucleotide sequence: TGTGCCAGCAGTTCCGGAAACACCATATATTTT.

The V call is TRBV10-3, the J call TRBJ2-7; 8 nucleotides agree with TRBD2. V lost 2 bases to trimming and J lost 11 bases; unmatched junction nucleotides: 8. CDR3 size: 13 residues. Per germline, CDR1 ENHRY and CDR2 SYGVKD. CDR3 in DNA: TGTGCCATCAGTGAGGAACTAGCGGCCCTAGAGTACTTC. Translating gives CAISEELAALEYF.

The rearrangement joins TRBV9 to TRBJ1-2; D gene ambiguous. The V end was cut by 3 bases, the J end by 5 bases, with 11 bases between. CDR3 length: 13 amino acids. Germline V gene lookup returns CDR1 SGDLS and CDR2 YYNGEE. In DNA, the CDR3 is TGTGCCAGCAGCGGGCACATGCGATATGGCTACACCTTC. Translation: CASSGHMRYGYTF.

The chain carries TRBV30 and TRBJ2-1; no firm D call. CDR3 length: 13 residues. Germline V gene sequence: CDR1 GTSNPN, CDR2 SVGIG (reference sequence). V was pared by 0 bases and J by 4 bases, with 7 bases between. CDR3 nucleotides: TGTGCCTGGAGTGTTTTGACATACAATGAGCAGTTCTTC. This codes for CAWSVLTYNEQFF.

V and J are TRBV11-3 and TRBJ2-7; D might be TRBD2 (6 bases). Trimming cost V 1 base and J 3 bases, with 10 bases left between them. The CDR3 length is 14 residues. CDR1 and CDR2 from the germline V gene are SGHNT and YENEEA. CDR3 in amino acids: CASSLGGGVYEQYF. The CDR3 DNA follows: TGTGCCAGCAGCTTAGGCGGCGGGGTCTACGAGCAGTACTTC.

This clone has just a few counts. The chain recombines TRBV7-2 with TRBJ1-1; TRBD1 agrees at 9 bases. J gave up 5 bases and V 5 bases, and 9 bases lay outside the gene matches. The CDR3 length is 15 residues. Germline CDR1 reads SGHTA; CDR2 reads FQGNSA. CDR3 bases: TGTGCCAGCAGCGTTAAACCGGGACAGGGAACTGAAGCTTTCTTT. Translation: CASSVKPGQGTEAFF.

CDR3 loop: CASRPMGTTVMNTEAFF. The CDR3 DNA sequence: TGTGCCAGCCGCCCGATGGGGACGACGGTTATGAACACTGAAGCTTTCTTT. J is TRBJ1-1 and V is TRBV28; TRBD1 might be the D (5 bases). This CDR3 comprises 17 residues. The V end was cut by 8 bases, the J end by 0 bases, with 22 bases between. Per the germline V gene, CDR1 is MDHEN and CDR2 is SYDVKM. Variable domain in full (rest from reference TRBV28 and TRBJ1-1): DVKVTQSSRYLVKRTGEKVFLECVQDMDHENMFWYRQDPGLGLRLIYFSYDVKMKEKGDIPEGYSVSREKKERFSLILESASTNQTSMYLCASRPMGTTVMNTEAFFGQGTRLTVV.

The chain links TRBV5-6 to TRBJ2-3, with 11 bases lining up with TRBD2. CDR3 length: 18 residues. V gave up 6 bases and J gave up 2 bases; unmatched junction bases: 14. Germline V lookup: CDR1 SGHDT, CDR2 YYEEEE. The CDR3 protein is CASTNLGTSGQDTDTQYF. DNA for the CDR3: TGTGCCAGCACAAACCTAGGGACTAGCGGCCAAGACACAGATACGCAGTATTTT.

This clone came up once. The rearrangement links TRBV4-2 to TRBJ1-2, with 9 bases that match TRBD1. The CDR3 has 15 amino acids. J was trimmed by 5 bases and V by 1 base; bases with no gene match: 5. The V gene's germline CDR1 is LGHNA and CDR2 YNFKEQ. As DNA, the CDR3 is TGTGCCAGCAGCCAAGTCTCAGGACAGGGGTATGGCTACACCTTC. Amino acid sequence: CASSQVSGQGYGYTF.

The rearrangement uses TRBV12-5 and TRBJ2-3; a possible D gene is TRBD2 (7 bases). The V end lost 8 bases, the J end lost 1 base, and 13 bases lay between the germline ends. The CDR3 totals 14 residues. CDR1 and CDR2 from the germline V gene are LGHNT and FRNRAP. The CDR3 nucleotides are TGTGCTAGTACCCGGGGGGCACGCACAGATACGCAGTATTTT. The encoded protein is CASTRGARTDTQYF.

CDR3 nucleotides: TGCGCCAGCAGCCAACAGGCACACCCGAGCTCCTACAATGAGCAGTTCTTC. Translating it yields CASSQQAHPSSYNEQFF. V usage is TRBV4-1 and J usage is TRBJ2-1; D remains ambiguous. Germline CDR1 MGHRA, CDR2 YSYEKL. V lost 2 bases and J 0 bases, leaving 14 bases between the germline ends. This CDR3 is 17 amino acids long.

The J gene is TRBJ2-1, the V gene TRBV12-5; D possibly corresponds to TRBD2 (6 bases). Germline V lookup: CDR1 LGHNT, CDR2 FRNRAP. The CDR3 contains 13 residues. Trimming removed 6 bases from V and 8 bases from J, with 14 bases in between. CDR3 region: CASGPLGEDEQFF. Here the CDR3 DNA reads TGTGCTAGTGGCCCACTAGGGGAGGATGAGCAGTTCTTC.